The entry below gives a single T cell receptor (beta chain) sequence along with its context. The germline V gene encodes CDR1 SGHDT and CDR2 YYEEEE. This CDR3 has 13 residues. This entry comes from a study of cytomegalovirus exposure and HLA in healthy donors. The PCR ran on 60 Vbeta and 13 Jbeta primers. Generated by immunoSEQ multiplex PCR, the TCRdb table keeps only in-frame clones and is missing some. This table holds 95,000 to 100,000 clones, roughly a tenth found once. This sequence joins TRBV5-6 and TRBJ2-5; D is uncertain. Judging by the DNA end, TRBJ2-7 fits better; the J call may be wrong. Sequences were obtained from PBMCs. The receptor comes from a man aged 50-60 years in good health and CMV-seropositive. The CDR3 DNA is TGTGCCAGCAGCTTCCTAGACGGCTACGAGCAGTACTTC. Its translation is CASSFLDGYEQYF.